One and the same sample provided the 9 T cell receptor beta chains below, sequenced in a study of shared clonotypes between healthy human individuals. TCRdb's copy holds only in-frame clones and misses some; the assay was immunoSEQ multiplex PCR. In the table there are nearly 1 million clones, roughly 72% of which are singletons. The sample consisted of memory CD4+ T cells sorted from blood. Subset: CD45RA-negative fraction. Receptor source: a man aged 18 to 30 in good health.

The gene calls are TRBV18 and TRBJ1-1; TRBD1 matches at 7 bases. The germline gives CDR1 KGHSH, CDR2 LQKENI. The CDR3 spans 14 residues. V trimming: 4 bases; J trimming: 0 bases; junction bases outside the gene matches: 2. CDR3 sequence reads: CASSRDSMNTEAFF. In DNA form, the CDR3 reads TGTGCCAGCTCACGGGACAGTATGAACACTGAAGCTTTCTTT.

The V and J genes are TRBV5-5 and TRBJ1-1, with a tentative D call TRBD1 (6 bases). V was shortened by 4 bases and J by 4 bases, with 17 bases between the two germline ends. The CDR3 contains 15 residues. CDR1 SGHKS and CDR2 YYEKEE come from the germline V gene (reference sequence). DNA of the CDR3: TGTGCCAGCAGCCAACCCGGGACATGGGGCACTGAAGCTTTCTTT. It translates to CASSQPGTWGTEAFF.

This clone was seen only once. The rearrangement joins TRBV11-1 to TRBJ1-1; D unclear. CDR1 and CDR2 (germline): SGHAT, FQDESV (reference sequence). V was cut by 1 base and J by 4 bases, with 16 bases left in between. The CDR3 is 16 residues long. The CDR3 nucleotides are TGTGCCAGCAGCTTAGGGATAACCCGACGAGTCACTGAAGCTTTCTTT. The encoded protein is CASSLGITRRVTEAFF.

This clone was observed a handful of times. This chain connects TRBV5-1 to TRBJ1-2; D may be TRBD1 (5 bases). The CDR3 has 17 residues. Per the germline V gene, CDR1 is SGHRS and CDR2 is YFSETQ. Trimming removed 3 bases at V and 5 bases at J, with 23 bases between. This chain's CDR3 is CASSSWDSGGISYGYTF. DNA for the CDR3: TGCGCCAGCAGCTCCTGGGACTCCGGGGGGATTAGTTATGGCTACACCTTC.

J is TRBJ1-2 and V is TRBV19; no clear D gene. Germline lookup yields CDR1 LNHDA and CDR2 SQIVND (reference sequence). The CDR3 has 13 amino acids. V shed 7 bases and J shed 2 bases, with 11 bases lying between them. As DNA, the CDR3 is TGTGCCAGTAAGAGGACGGTCAACTATGGCTACACCTTC. This encodes CASKRTVNYGYTF.

The CDR3 coding sequence is TGTGCCAGCAGACAAGCGGCGGGGTATACCGGGGAGCTGTTTTTT. It encodes CASRQAAGYTGELFF. The chain employs TRBV5-6 and TRBJ2-2; tentative D call: TRBD2 (6 bases). The CDR3 is 15 amino acids. Germline-derived CDR1 and CDR2 are SGHDT and YYEEEE. V was shortened by 5 bases and J by 5 bases, with 16 bases between the two germline ends.

Only one count was recorded for this clone. The same CDR3 also results from other DNA sequences found in this sample. The gene calls are TRBV18 and TRBJ1-2, with 9 bases matching TRBD1. Trimming removed 0 bases from V and 2 bases from J; junction bases left unmatched: 1. Germline V gene data show CDR1 as KGHSH and CDR2 as LQKENI. CDR3 size: 15 residues. The CDR3 protein is CASSPPGTGNYGYTF. The CDR3, as DNA: TGTGCCAGCTCACCACCAGGGACAGGGAACTATGGCTACACCTTC.

The chain is built from TRBV7-2 and TRBJ2-5; a possible D gene is TRBD1 (5 bases). The germline gives CDR1 SGHTA, CDR2 FQGNSA. The CDR3 has 15 residues. The ends were cut back, 4 bases at V and 5 bases at J, with 17 bases in the middle. The CDR3 DNA reads TGTGCCAGCAGCTCCGCCAGGGCCCTCGGGGAGACCCAGTACTTC. Translation: CASSSARALGETQYF.

The rearrangement links TRBV5-1 to TRBJ2-7; tentatively, D is TRBD1 or TRBD2 (6 bases each). Between the trimmed V and J ends, which lost 1 base and 2 bases, there was a span of 10 bases. This CDR3 spans 14 amino acids. Germline CDR1 and CDR2: SGHRS and YFSETQ. DNA of the CDR3: TGCGCCAGCAGCTTGAGGGGGGTTACCTACGAGCAGTACTTC. It yields the protein CASSLRGVTYEQYF.